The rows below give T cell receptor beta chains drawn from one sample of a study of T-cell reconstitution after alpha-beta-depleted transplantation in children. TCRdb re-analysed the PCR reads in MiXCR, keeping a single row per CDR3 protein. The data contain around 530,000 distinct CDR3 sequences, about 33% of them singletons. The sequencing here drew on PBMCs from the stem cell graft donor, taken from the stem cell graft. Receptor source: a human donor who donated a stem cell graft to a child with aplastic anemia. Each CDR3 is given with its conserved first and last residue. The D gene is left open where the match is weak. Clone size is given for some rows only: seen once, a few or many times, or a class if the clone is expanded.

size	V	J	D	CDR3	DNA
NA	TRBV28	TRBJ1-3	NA	CASSPRSIRAGNTIYF	TGTGCCAGCAGCCCCCGCTCCATCCGAGCCGGAAACACCATATATTTT
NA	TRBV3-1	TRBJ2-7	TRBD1	CASSQPTGQGLGEQYF	TGTGCCAGCAGCCAGCCGACGGGACAGGGTTTAGGAGAGCAGTACTTC
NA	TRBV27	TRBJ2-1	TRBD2	CASSPGLAVYNEQFF	TGTGCCAGCAGTCCGGGACTAGCGGTCTACAATGAGCAGTTCTTC
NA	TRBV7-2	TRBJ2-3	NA	CASSAPWVSTDTQYF	TGTGCCAGCAGCGCACCTTGGGTTAGCACAGATACGCAGTATTTT
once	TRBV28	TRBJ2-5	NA	CATRLDSTNVQETQYF	TGTGCCACTAGGTTGGACTCGACTAATGTACAAGAGACCCAGTACTTC
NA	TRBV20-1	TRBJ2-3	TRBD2	CSARGPLAVDDTQYF	TGCAGTGCTAGAGGACCGCTAGCGGTTGACGATACGCAGTATTTT
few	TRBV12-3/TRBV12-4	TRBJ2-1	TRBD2	CASTLAGGGYNEQFF	TGTGCCAGCACCTTAGCGGGAGGGGGCTACAATGAGCAGTTCTTC
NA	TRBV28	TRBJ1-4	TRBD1	CASSTMGQGATNEKLFF	TGTGCCAGCAGCACCATGGGACAGGGGGCAACTAATGAAAAACTGTTTTTT
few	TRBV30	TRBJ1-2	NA	CAWSVPGSSNYGYTF	TGTGCCTGGAGTGTACCGGGCAGCTCCAACTATGGCTACACCTTC
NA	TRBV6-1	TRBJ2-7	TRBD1	CASTIASVTGSIYEQYF	TGTGCCAGCACCATTGCAAGCGTGACAGGGAGTATCTACGAGCAGTACTTC
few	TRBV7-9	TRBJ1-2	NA	CASSLQGLQRGYTF	TGTGCCAGCAGCTTACAGGGCCTTCAGAGGGGCTACACCTTC
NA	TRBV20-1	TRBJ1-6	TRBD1	CSATNDRANSPLHF	TGCAGTGCTACGAACGACAGGGCCAATTCACCCCTCCACTTT
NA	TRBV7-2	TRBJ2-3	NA	CASSLARSSTDTQYF	TGTGCCAGCAGCTTAGCGCGTAGTTCCACAGATACGCAGTATTTT
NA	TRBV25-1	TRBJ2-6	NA	CASSDEGAGANVLTF	TGTGCCAGCAGTGATGAGGGGGCTGGGGCCAACGTCCTGACTTTC
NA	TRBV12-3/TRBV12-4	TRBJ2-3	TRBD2	CASSIAGGPDTQYF	TGTGCCAGCAGTATAGCGGGAGGGCCGGATACGCAGTATTTT
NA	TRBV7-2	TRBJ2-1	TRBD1	CASSLVRQGQHNEQFF	TGTGCCAGCAGCTTAGTCCGACAGGGGCAGCACAATGAGCAGTTCTTC
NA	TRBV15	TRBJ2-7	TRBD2	CATSRDSTSGIYEQYF	TGTGCCACCAGCAGAGATAGCACTAGCGGGATCTACGAGCAGTACTTC
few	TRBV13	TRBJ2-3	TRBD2	CASSLLKERTSVSTDTQYF	TGTGCCAGCAGCCTCCTAAAGGAGCGGACTAGCGTGAGCACAGATACGCAGTATTTT
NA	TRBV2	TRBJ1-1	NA	CASIVMNTEAFF	TGTGCCAGCATAGTCATGAACACTGAAGCTTTCTTT
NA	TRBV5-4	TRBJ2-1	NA	CASSRGTQLNEQFF	TGTGCCAGCAGCCGAGGAACGCAGCTCAATGAGCAGTTCTTC
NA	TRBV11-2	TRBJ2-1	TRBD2	CASSFVLAGGSNEQFF	TGTGCCAGCAGCTTCGTACTAGCGGGAGGGAGCAATGAGCAGTTCTTC
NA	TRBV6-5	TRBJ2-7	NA	CASSRDRTFAYEQYF	TGTGCCAGCAGTCGAGATCGTACCTTTGCCTACGAGCAGTACTTC
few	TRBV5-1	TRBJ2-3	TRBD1	CASSSRQGAGDTQYF	TGCGCCAGCAGCTCCAGACAGGGGGCTGGAGATACGCAGTATTTT
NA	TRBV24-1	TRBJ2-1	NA	CATSDPYRYNEQFF	TGTGCCACCAGTGATCCGTACCGGTACAATGAGCAGTTCTTC
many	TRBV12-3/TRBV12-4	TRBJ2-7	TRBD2	CASSPTGGRTRYEQYF	TGTGCCAGCAGTCCTACGGGAGGGAGGACTAGGTACGAGCAGTACTTC
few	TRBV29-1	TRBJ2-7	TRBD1	CSVVTGGSYEQYF	TGCAGCGTTGTTACAGGGGGAAGTTACGAGCAGTACTTC
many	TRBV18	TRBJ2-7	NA	CASSPGTVDYEQYF	TGTGCCAGCTCACCCGGGACGGTCGACTACGAGCAGTACTTC
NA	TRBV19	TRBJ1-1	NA	CASSIAGWPEAFF	TGTGCCAGTAGTATAGCAGGGTGGCCTGAAGCTTTCTTT
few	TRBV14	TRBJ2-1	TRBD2	CASSQDNREGINEQFF	TGTGCCAGCAGCCAAGATAACCGGGAGGGGATCAATGAGCAGTTCTTC
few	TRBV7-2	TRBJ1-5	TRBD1	CASSFPGQGAHQPQHF	TGTGCCAGCAGTTTTCCGGGACAGGGGGCTCATCAGCCCCAGCATTTT
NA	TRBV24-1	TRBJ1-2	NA	CATSDWGRSYGYTF	TGTGCCACCAGTGATTGGGGCAGGAGCTATGGCTACACCTTC
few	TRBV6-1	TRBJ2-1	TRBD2	CASNSMASGRGHEQFF	TGTGCCAGCAACAGTATGGCTAGCGGGAGGGGCCATGAGCAGTTCTTC
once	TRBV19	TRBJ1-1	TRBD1	CASTIQGANTEAFF	TGTGCCAGTACCATACAGGGGGCGAACACTGAAGCTTTCTTT
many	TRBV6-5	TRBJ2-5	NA	CASSYSETQYF	TGTGCCAGCAGTTACTCTGAGACCCAGTACTTC
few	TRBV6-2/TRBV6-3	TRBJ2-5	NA	CASKNYRVEETQYF	TGTGCCAGCAAAAACTACAGGGTGGAAGAGACCCAGTACTTC